The clone carrying this T cell receptor (beta chain) was observed a handful of times. The method was immunoSEQ multiplex PCR; TCRdb's version includes in-frame clones alone and lacks a portion of them. The sample lists 35,000 to 45,000 clones, roughly 90% seen once, with 4% to 6% in the top ten. This sample is part of a study of T cell changes during pregnancy in multiple sclerosis. This TCR was sampled from a female donor in good health, enrolled as a control in a pregnancy study. Sample: peripheral blood, taken in the second trimester of pregnancy.

As DNA, the CDR3 is TGTGCCAGCAGTTACAGCGTATTTGGCACTGAAGCTTTCTTT. Translating it yields CASSYSVFGTEAFF. The genes are TRBV6-6 and TRBJ1-1; no firm D call. This CDR3 comprises 14 residues. In germline, CDR1 is MNHNY, CDR2 SVGAGI (reference sequence). The V gene lost 2 bases and the J gene lost 4 bases, with 11 bases spanning the gap.